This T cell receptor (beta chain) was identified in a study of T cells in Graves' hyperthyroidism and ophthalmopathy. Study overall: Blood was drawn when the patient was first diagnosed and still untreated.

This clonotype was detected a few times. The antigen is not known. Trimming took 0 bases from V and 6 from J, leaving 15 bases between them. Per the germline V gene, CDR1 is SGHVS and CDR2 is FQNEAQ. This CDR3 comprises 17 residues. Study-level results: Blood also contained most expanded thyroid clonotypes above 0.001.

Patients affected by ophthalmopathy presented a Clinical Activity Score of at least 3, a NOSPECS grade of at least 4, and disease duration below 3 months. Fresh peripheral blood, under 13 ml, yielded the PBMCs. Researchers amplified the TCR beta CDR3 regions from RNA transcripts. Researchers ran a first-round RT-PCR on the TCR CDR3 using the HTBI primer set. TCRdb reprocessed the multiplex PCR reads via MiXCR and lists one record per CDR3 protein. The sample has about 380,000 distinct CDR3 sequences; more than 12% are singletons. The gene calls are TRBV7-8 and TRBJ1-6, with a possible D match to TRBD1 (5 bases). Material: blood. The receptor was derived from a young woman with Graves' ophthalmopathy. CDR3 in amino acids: CASSLASPGLSNSPLHF. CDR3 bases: TGTGCCAGCAGCTTAGCGAGCCCGGGACTTAGTAATTCACCCCTCCACTTT.